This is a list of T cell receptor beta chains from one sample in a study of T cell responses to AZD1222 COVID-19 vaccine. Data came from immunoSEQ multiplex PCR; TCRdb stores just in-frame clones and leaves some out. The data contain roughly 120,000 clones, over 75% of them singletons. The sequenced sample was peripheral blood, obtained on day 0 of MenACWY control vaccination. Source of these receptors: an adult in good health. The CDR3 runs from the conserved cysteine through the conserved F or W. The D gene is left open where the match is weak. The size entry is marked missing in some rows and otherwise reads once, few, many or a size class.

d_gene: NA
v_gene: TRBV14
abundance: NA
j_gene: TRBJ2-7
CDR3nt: TGTGCCAGCAGCCCCCACCTTGACTCCTACGAGCAGTACTTC
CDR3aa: CASSPHLDSYEQYF

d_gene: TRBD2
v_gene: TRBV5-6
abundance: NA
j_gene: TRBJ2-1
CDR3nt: TGTGCCAGCAGCTCGAGGGGAGGGTTCCAGTTCTTC
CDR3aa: CASSSRGGFQFF

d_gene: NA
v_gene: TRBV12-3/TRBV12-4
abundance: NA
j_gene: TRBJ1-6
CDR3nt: TGTGCCACCGTGGGGGTGATTAATTCACCCCTCCACTTT
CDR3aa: CATVGVINSPLHF

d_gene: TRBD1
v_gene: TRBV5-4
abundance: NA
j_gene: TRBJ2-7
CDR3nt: TGTGCCAGCAGCTTGCGAATTTGGGACAGGGGGGACGAGCAGTACTTC
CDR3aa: CASSLRIWDRGDEQYF

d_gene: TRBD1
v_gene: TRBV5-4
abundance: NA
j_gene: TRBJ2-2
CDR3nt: TGTGCCAGCAGCCCCACCCCCCCGGGACAGGGTAACACCGGGGAGCTGTTTTTT
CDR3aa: CASSPTPPGQGNTGELFF

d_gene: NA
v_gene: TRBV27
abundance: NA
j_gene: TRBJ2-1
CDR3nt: TGTGCCAGCAGCCGTGGACAGACCGGCAATGAGCAGTTCTTC
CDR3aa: CASSRGQTGNEQFF

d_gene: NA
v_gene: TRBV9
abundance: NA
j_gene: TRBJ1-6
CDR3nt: TGTGCCAGCAGCTCGGGGGCGTATAATTCACCCCTCCACTTT
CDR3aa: CASSSGAYNSPLHF

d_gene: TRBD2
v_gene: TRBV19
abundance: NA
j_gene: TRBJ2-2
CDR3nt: TGTGCCAGTAGTATGTACGGCGGGAGGGCCTCCGGGGAGCTGTTTTTT
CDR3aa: CASSMYGGRASGELFF

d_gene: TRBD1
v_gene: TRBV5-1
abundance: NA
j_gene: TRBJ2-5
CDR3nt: TGCGCCAGCAGCCGCGGGGACAGGGCTCCGGAGACCCAGTACTTC
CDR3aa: CASSRGDRAPETQYF

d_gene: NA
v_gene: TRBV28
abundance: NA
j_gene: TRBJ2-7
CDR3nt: TGTGCCAGCAGTTTGTACAGCTACGAGCAGTACTTC
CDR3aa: CASSLYSYEQYF

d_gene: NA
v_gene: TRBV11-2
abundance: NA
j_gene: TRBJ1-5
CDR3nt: TGTGCCAGCAGCTTAACTAGTGTAGGGCAGCCCCAGCATTTT
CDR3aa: CASSLTSVGQPQHF

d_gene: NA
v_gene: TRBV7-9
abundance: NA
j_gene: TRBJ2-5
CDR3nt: TGTGCCAGCAGCTTGAACAGGGGATGGGGGGATAAAGAGACCCAGTACTTC
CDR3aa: CASSLNRGWGDKETQYF

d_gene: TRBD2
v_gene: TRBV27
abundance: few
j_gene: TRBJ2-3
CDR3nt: TGTGCCAGCAGTTTATGGGGCTACGAGCGGGAGGGAACAGATACGCAGTATTTT
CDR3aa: CASSLWGYEREGTDTQYF

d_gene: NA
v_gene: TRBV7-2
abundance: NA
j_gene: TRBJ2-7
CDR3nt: TGTGCCAGCAGCTTAGCGGGGAAGACCTACGAGCAGTACTTC
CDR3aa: CASSLAGKTYEQYF

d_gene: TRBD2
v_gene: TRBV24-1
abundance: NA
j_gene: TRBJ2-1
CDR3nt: TGTGCCACCAGTGGTAATAGCGGGCCGTCTTCGGGTGAGCAGTTCTTC
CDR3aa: CATSGNSGPSSGEQFF

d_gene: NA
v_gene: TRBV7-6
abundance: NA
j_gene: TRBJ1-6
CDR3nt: TGTGCCAGCAGCTTAGAGAGTCACCTATCACCCCTCCACTTT
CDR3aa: CASSLESHLSPLHF

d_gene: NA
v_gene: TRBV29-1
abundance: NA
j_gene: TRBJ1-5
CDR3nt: TGCAGCGTCCGGGGGAGCAACAATCAGCCCCAGCATTTT
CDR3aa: CSVRGSNNQPQHF

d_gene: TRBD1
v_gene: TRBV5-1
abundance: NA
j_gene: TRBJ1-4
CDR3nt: TGCGCCAGCAGCTTAGACCCAGGGGGCAGCGAAAAACTGTTTTTT
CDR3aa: CASSLDPGGSEKLFF

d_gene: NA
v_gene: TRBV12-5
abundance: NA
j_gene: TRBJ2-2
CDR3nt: TGTGCTAGTGGTTTGTCGGGAGCAGGCACCGGGGAGCTGTTTTTT
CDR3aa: CASGLSGAGTGELFF

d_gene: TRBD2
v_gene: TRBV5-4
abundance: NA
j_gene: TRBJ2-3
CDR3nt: TGTGCCAGCAGCTCTCGGCAATGGGACGGGGGGGCGTATTTT
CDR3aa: CASSSRQWDGGAYF

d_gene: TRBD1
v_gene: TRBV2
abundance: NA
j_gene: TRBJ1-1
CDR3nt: TGTGCCAGCATTCCCGAACAGGGGATGAACACTGAAGCTTTCTTT
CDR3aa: CASIPEQGMNTEAFF

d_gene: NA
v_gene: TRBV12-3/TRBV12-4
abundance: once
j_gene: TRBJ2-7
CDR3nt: TGTGCCAGCAGTTTACGGGGGCGGGACGAGCAGTACTTC
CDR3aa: CASSLRGRDEQYF

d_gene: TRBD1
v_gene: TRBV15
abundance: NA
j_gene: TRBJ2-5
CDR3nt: TGTGCCACCAGCCCCAGGACAGGGGGGCAAGAGACCCAGTACTTC
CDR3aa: CATSPRTGGQETQYF

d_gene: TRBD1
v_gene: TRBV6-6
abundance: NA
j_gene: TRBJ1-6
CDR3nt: TGTGCCAGCAGTACGCAGGGGGCTTCACCCCTCCACTTT
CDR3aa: CASSTQGASPLHF

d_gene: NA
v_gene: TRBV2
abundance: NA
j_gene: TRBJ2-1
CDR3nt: TGTGCCAGCGGCATGCCCTACAATGAGCAGTTCTTC
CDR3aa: CASGMPYNEQFF

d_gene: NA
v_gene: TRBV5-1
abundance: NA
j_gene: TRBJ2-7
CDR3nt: TGCGCCAGCAGCTTGGTCGGGCGGGAGCAGTACTTC
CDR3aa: CASSLVGREQYF

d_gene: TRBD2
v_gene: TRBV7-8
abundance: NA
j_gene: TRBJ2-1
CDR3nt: TGTGCCAGCAGCCCAAGGACTAGCGGGAGGACGTCCTACAATGAGCAGTTCTTC
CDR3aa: CASSPRTSGRTSYNEQFF

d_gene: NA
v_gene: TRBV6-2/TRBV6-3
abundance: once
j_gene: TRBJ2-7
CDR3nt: TGTGCCAGCAGTTACTCTATGTCCCCGGTTCTTTTC
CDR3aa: CASSYSMSPVLF

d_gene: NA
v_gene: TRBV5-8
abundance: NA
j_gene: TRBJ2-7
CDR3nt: TGTGCCAGCAGCTTGTCGAGGGAACTCACAAGATTTTACGAGCAGTACTTC
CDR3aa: CASSLSRELTRFYEQYF

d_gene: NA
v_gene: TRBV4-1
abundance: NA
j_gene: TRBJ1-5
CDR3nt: TGCGCCAGCAGCCAGGTCAACGGGGGCAATCAGCCCCAGCATTTT
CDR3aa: CASSQVNGGNQPQHF